This T cell receptor (beta chain) was identified in a study of T cell repertoires in cytomegalovirus infection. TCRdb reprocessed the reads with MiXCR, giving one entry per CDR3 protein. Among roughly 230,000 distinct CDR3 sequences listed, approximately 15% were seen once. The sequence was collected from a human donor in good health (CMV status not recorded). Some clones in this sample may be carry-over from other donors' samples. The sample taken for sequencing was CD8+ T cells from PBMCs.

The CDR3 DNA reads as TGTGCCAGCACCGATAGGCTGGGTTACGGTCAGCCCCAGCATTTT. It is translated as CASTDRLGYGQPQHF. The chain uses TRBV27 and TRBJ1-5; the D is unclear. CDR3 length equals 15 residues. V was clipped by 7 bases and J by 6 bases, with 19 bases between them. Per germline, CDR1 MNHEY and CDR2 SMNVEV (reference sequence).